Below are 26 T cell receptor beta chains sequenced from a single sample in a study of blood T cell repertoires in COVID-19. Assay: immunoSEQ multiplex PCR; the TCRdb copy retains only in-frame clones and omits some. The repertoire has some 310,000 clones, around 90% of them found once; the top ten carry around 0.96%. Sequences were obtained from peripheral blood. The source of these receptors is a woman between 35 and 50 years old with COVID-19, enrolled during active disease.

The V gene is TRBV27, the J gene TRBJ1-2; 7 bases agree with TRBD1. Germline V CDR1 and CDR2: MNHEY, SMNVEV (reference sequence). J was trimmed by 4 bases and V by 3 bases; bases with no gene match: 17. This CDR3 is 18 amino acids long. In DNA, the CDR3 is TGTGCCAGCAGTTTTAATCCGGAGACAGGGCTCAGCGGCTATGGCTACACCTTC. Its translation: CASSFNPETGLSGYGYTF.

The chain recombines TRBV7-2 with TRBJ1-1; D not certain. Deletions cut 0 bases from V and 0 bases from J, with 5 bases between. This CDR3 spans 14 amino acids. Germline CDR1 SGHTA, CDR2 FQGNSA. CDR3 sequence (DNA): TGTGCCAGCAGCTTAGCGCACATGAACACTGAAGCTTTCTTT. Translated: CASSLAHMNTEAFF.

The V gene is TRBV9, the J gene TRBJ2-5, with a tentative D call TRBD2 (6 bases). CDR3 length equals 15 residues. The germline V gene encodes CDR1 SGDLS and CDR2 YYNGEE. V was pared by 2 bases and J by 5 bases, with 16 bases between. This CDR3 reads CASSVGGSPGETQYF. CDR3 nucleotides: TGTGCCAGCAGCGTCGGAGGGAGCCCCGGCGAGACCCAGTACTTC.

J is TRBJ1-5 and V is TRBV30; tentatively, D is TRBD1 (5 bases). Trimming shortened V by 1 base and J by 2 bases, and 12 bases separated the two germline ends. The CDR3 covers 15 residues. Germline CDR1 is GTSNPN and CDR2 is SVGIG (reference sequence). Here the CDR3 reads CAWSGPQGGNQPQHF. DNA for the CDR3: TGTGCCTGGAGTGGACCCCAGGGTGGCAATCAGCCCCAGCATTTT.

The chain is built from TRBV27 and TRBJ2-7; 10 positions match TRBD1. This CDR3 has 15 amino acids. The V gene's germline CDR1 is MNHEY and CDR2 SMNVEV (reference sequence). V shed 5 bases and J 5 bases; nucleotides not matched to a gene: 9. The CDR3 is CASSTTGGLGDEQYF. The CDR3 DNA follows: TGTGCCAGCAGTACGACAGGGGGCTTGGGGGACGAGCAGTACTTC.

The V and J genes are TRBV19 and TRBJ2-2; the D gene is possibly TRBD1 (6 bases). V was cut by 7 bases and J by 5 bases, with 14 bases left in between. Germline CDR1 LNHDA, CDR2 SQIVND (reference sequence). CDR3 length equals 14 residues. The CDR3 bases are TGTGCCAGTAAACGAGAGGGGGTAACCGGGGAGCTGTTTTTT. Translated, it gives CASKREGVTGELFF. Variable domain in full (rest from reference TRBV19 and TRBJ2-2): DGGITQSPKYLFRKEGQNVTLSCEQNLNHDAMYWYRQDPGQGLRLIYYSQIVNDFQKGDIAEGYSVSREKKESFPLTVTSAQKNPTAFYLCASKREGVTGELFFGEGSRLTVL.

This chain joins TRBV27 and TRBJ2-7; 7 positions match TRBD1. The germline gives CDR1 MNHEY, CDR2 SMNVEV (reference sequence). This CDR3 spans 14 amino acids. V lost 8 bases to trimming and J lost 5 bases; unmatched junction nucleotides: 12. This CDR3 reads CASGYRGPGDEQYF. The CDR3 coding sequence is TGTGCCAGCGGCTACAGGGGCCCCGGCGACGAGCAGTACTTC.

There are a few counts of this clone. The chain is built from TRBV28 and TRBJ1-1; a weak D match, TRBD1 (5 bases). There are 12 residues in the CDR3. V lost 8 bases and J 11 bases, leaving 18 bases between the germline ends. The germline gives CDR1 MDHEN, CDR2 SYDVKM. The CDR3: CASAAKGNRAFF. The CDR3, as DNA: TGTGCCAGCGCGGCAAAGGGGAATCGGGCTTTCTTT.

The chain's CDR3 is CASIGGYTEAFF. The DNA of the CDR3 is TGTGCCAGTATTGGCGGATACACTGAAGCTTTCTTT. This rearrangement joins TRBV19 to TRBJ1-1; D not certain. The CDR3 extends over 12 amino acids. V lost 7 bases to trimming and J lost 3 bases, with 9 bases between them. CDR1 and CDR2 (germline): LNHDA, SQIVND (reference sequence).

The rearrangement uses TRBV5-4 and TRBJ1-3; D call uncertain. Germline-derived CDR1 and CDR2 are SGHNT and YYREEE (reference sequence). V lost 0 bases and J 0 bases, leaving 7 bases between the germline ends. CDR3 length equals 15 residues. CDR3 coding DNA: TGTGCCAGCAGCTTGGGGGCAATCTCTGGAAACACCATATATTTT. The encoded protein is CASSLGAISGNTIYF.

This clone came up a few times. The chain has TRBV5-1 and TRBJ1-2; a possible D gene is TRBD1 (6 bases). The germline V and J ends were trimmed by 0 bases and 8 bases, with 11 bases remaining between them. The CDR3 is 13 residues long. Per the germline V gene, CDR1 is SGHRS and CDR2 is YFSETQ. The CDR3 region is CASSLEGVYGYTF. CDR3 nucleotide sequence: TGCGCCAGCAGCTTGGAGGGGGTTTACGGCTACACCTTC.

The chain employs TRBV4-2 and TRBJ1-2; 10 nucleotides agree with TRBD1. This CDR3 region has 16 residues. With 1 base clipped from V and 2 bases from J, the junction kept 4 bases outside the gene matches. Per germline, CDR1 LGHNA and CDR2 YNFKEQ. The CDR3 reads CASSQAGTGANYGYTF. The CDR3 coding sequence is TGTGCCAGCAGCCAAGCGGGGACAGGGGCCAACTATGGCTACACCTTC.

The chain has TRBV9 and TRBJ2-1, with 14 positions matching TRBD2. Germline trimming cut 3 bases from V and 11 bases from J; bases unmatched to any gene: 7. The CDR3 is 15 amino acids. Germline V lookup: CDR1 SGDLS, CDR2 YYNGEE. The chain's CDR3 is CASSALGTSGGQQFF. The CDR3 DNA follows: TGTGCCAGCAGCGCCCTGGGGACTAGCGGGGGACAGCAGTTCTTC. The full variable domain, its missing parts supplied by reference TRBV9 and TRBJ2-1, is DSGVTQTPKHLITATGQRVTLRCSPRSGDLSVYWYQQSLDQGLQFLIQYYNGEERAKGNILERFSAQQFPDLHSELNLSSLELGDSALYFCASSALGTSGGQQFFGPGTRLTVL.

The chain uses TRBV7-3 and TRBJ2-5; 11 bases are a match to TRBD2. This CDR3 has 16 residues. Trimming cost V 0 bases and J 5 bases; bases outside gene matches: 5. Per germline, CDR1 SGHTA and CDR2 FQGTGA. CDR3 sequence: CASSLTLAGGGETQYF. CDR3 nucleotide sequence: TGTGCCAGCAGCTTAACCCTAGCGGGGGGTGGCGAGACCCAGTACTTC.

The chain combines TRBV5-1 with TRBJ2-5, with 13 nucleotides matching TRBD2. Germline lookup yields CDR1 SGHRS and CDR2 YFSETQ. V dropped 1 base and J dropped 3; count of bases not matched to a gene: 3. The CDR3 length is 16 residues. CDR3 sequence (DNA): TGCGCCAGCAGCTTGCTAGGACTAGCGGGGGAAGAGACCCAGTACTTC. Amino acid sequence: CASSLLGLAGEETQYF. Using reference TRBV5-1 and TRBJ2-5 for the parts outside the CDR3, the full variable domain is KAGVTQTPRYLIKTRGQQVTLSCSPISGHRSVSWYQQTPGQGLQFLFEYFSETQRNKGNFPGRFSGRQFSNSRSEMNVSTLELGDSALYLCASSLLGLAGEETQYFGPGTRLLVL.

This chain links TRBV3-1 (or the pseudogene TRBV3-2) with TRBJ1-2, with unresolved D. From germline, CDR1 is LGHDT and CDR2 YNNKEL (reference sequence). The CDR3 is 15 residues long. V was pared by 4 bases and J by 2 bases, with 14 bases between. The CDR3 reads CASSRNAVKNYGYTF. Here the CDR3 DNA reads TGTGCCAGCAGCCGGAACGCGGTTAAGAACTATGGCTACACCTTC.

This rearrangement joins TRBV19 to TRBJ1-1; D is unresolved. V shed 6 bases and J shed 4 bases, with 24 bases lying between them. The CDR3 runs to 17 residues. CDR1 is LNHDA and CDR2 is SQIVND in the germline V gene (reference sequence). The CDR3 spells CASRAPGDRRRITEAFF. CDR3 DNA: TGTGCCAGTAGGGCACCGGGAGACCGACGCCGGATCACTGAAGCTTTCTTT.

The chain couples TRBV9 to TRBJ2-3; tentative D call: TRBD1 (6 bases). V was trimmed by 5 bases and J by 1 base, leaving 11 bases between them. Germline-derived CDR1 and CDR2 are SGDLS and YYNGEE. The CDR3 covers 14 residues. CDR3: CASSKEGGTDTQYF. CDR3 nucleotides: TGTGCCAGCAGTAAAGAGGGGGGCACAGATACGCAGTATTTT.

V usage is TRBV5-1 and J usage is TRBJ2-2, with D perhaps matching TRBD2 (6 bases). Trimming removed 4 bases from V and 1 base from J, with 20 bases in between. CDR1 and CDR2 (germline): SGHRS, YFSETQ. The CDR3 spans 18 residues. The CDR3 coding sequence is TGCGCCAGCAGCCCCTCCCAAGGAGGGGTAAGGAACACCGGGGAGCTGTTTTTT. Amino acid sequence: CASSPSQGGVRNTGELFF.

The CDR3 protein is CASSFFGETQYF. Here the CDR3 DNA reads TGTGCCAGCAGTTTCTTCGGGGAGACCCAGTACTTC. The chain links TRBV27 to TRBJ2-5; D uncertain. The CDR3 contains 12 residues. Between the trimmed V and J ends, which lost 3 bases and 5 bases, there was a span of 7 bases. Germline assignment: CDR1 MNHEY and CDR2 SMNVEV (reference sequence).

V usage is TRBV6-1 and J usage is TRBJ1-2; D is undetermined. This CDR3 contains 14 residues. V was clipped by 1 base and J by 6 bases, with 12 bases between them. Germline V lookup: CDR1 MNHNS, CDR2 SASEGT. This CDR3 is CASSEVALRDGYTF. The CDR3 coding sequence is TGTGCCAGCAGTGAAGTGGCCTTGAGGGATGGCTACACCTTC.

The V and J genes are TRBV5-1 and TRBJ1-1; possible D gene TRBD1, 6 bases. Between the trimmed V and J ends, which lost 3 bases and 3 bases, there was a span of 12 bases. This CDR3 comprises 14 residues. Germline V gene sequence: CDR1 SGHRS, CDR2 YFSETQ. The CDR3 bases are TGCGCCAGCAGCTCACAGGGCGAGGACACTGAAGCTTTCTTT. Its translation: CASSSQGEDTEAFF. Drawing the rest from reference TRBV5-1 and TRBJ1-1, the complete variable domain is KAGVTQTPRYLIKTRGQQVTLSCSPISGHRSVSWYQQTPGQGLQFLFEYFSETQRNKGNFPGRFSGRQFSNSRSEMNVSTLELGDSALYLCASSSQGEDTEAFFGQGTRLTVV.

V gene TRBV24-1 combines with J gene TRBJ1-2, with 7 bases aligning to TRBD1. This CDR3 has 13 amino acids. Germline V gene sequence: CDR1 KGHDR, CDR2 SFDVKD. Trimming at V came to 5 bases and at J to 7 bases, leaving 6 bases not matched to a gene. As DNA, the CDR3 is TGTGCCACCAGTGTCACAGGGGTGGGTGGCTACACCTTC. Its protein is CATSVTGVGGYTF.

As DNA, the CDR3 is TGTGCCAGCAGGCAGGGGAGCAATCAGCCCCAGCATTTT. This gives the protein CASRQGSNQPQHF. This chain joins TRBV6-5 and TRBJ1-5, with a tentative D call TRBD1 (6 bases). The CDR3 runs to 13 residues. The V gene's germline CDR1 is MNHEY and CDR2 SVGAGI. V was pared by 6 bases and J by 1 base, with 7 bases between.

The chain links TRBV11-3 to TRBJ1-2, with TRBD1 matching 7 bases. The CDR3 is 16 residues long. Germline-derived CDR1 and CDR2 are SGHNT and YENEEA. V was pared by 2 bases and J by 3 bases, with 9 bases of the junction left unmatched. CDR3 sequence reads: CASSLFRQGVHYGYTF. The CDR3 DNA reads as TGTGCCAGCAGCTTATTTCGACAGGGAGTCCACTATGGCTACACCTTC.

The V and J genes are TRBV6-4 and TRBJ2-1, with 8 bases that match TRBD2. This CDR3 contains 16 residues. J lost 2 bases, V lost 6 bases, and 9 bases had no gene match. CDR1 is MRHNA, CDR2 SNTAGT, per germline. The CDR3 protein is CASRAEAGAAYNEQFF. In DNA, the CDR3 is TGTGCCAGCAGGGCCGAAGCGGGAGCTGCCTACAATGAGCAGTTCTTC.